This paragraph reports one TCR beta chain. This clonotype was detected many times. The specificity of this receptor is unknown. Nothing much larger sits one base from this clone, and base qualities are not available. Reading the germline V gene gives CDR1 WSHSY and CDR2 SAAADI. Here V drops 8 bases and J drops 3 bases, and the junction holds 1 base not matched to any gene. From the cysteine through the phenylalanine, the CDR3 covers 13 amino acids. The read is trimmed to its CDR3 DNA, 39 bases read in frame from base 1. The lymph node samples were taken from the axillary draining lymph nodes of breast cancer patients. The instrument given in TCRdb is Illumina HiSeq 2000. TCR beta chain libraries were generated through multiplex PCR amplification. The amplified TCR beta chain products were analyzed by high-throughput sequencing. The raw public reads went through TCRdb reprocessing: fastp at Q25, MiXCR clone calling, in-frame beta chains kept. Rows matching on CDR3 protein sequence are summarized as one entry with the most common DNA and genes. This sample comprises 170,000 or so distinct CDR3 sequences, 30% to 35% of them detected only once. Of the sample, approximately 4.3% is held by the ten largest clones.

The data were taken from a study of breast tumors, draining lymph nodes, adjacent tissues (dated by TCRdb to 2015 to 2016). Study-wide context: TCR beta repertoires were compared across tumor, adjacent nontumor tissue and axillary lymph nodes obtained from breast cancer patients. The study aimed to assess the relationships and possible T-cell exchange between tumor, surrounding tissue and draining lymph node repertoires in human breast cancer.

The investigation overall reported the following: Rather than being directly demonstrated, the conclusion that tumor T cells originate in lymph nodes was presented as consistent with a hypothesis. The data were judged consistent with most tumor T cells deriving from the lymph node and then expanding within tumor tissue. Tumor and nontumor tissue repertoires were found to be significantly more similar in luminal-like than in basal-like breast cancer. T-cell repertoire diversity in tumors was found to be lower than in lymph nodes but higher than in nontumor tissue, and preferential V and J gene usage was observed.

The chain is encoded by TRBV10-2 joined to TRBJ2-1; 10 junctional bases match TRBD2. The receptor comes from a female donor with breast cancer. Some clones in this sample may be carry-over from other donors' samples. The sample taken for sequencing was axillary lymph node tissue. CDR3 sequence: CASLAGDYNEQFF. The DNA is as follows: TGCGCCAGCCTAGCGGGGGACTACAATGAGCAGTTCTTC.